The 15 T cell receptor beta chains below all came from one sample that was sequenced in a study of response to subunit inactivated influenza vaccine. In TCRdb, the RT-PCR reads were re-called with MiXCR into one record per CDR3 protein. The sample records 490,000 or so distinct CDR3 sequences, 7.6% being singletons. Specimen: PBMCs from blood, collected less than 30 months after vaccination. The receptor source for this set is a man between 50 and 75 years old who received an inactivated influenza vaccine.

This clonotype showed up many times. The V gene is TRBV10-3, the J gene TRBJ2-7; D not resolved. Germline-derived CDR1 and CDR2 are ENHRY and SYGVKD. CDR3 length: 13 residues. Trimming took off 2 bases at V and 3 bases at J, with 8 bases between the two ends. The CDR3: CAISEATHYEQYF. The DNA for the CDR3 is TGTGCCATCAGTGAGGCGACTCACTACGAGCAGTACTTC.

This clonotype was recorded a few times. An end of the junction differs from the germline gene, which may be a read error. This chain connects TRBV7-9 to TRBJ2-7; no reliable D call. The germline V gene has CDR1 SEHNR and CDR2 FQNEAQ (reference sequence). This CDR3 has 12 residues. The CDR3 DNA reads TGTGCCAGCAGCACAAGCTCCTACGAGAAGTACTTC. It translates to CASSTSSYEKYF.

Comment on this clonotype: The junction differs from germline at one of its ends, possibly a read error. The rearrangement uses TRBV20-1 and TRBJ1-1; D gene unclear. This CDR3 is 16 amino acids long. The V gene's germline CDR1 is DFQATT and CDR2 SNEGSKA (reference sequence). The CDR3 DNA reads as TGCTGTGCTAGAGACCCTAGAAGAGGGAGGGACACTGAAGCTTTCTTT. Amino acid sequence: CCARDPRRGRDTEAFF.

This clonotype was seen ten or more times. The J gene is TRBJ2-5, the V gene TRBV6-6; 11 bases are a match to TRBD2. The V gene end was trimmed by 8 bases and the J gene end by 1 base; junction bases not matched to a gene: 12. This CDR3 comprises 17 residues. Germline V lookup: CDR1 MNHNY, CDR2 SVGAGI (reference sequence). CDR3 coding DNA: TGTGCCAGCCAGGCTAGCGGGAGGAGTTGGGGCCAAGAGACCCAGTACTTC. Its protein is CASQASGRSWGQETQYF.

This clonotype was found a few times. The CDR3 DNA follows: TGTGCCAGTAGGACTAGCGGGGGGTTTTTTTCCACAGATACGCAGTATTTT. This sequence encodes CASRTSGGFFSTDTQYF. The chain couples TRBV19 to TRBJ2-3; 13 bases match TRBD2. CDR3 length equals 17 residues. Germline V CDR1 and CDR2: LNHDA, SQIVND (reference sequence). V lost 6 bases, J lost 2 bases, and 8 bases stayed unmatched.

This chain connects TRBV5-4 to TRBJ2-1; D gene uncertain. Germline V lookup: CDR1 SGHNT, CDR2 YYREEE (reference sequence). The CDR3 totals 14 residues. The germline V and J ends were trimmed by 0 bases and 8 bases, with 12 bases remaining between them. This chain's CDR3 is CASSLEKGRDEQFF. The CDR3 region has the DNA TGTGCCAGCAGCTTGGAGAAGGGTAGGGATGAGCAGTTCTTC.

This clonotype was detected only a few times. CDR3 sequence (DNA): TGCGCCAGCACCACCGGGACTTCGGGTTGGACCCAGTACTTC. The encoded protein is CASTTGTSGWTQYF. The chain has TRBV5-1 and TRBJ2-5; possibly TRBD2 for D (6 bases). V lost 6 bases and J 7 bases, leaving 19 bases between the germline ends. This CDR3 is built from 14 residues. Germline V gives CDR1 SGHRS, CDR2 YFSETQ.

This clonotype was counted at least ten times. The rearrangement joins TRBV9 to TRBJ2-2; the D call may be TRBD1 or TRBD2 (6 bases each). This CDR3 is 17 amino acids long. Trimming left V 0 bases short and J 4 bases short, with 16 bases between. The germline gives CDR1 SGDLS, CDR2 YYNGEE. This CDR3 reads CASSVALSGAGTGELFF. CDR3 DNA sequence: TGTGCCAGCAGCGTAGCTTTGTCGGGGGCGGGCACCGGGGAGCTGTTTTTT.

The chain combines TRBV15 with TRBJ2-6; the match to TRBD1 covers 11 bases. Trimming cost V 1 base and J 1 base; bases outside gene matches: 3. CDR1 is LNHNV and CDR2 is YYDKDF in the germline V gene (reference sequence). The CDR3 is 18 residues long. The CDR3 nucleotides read TGTGCCACCAGCAGAGCCGGGACAGGGGGATCTGGGGCCAACGTCCTGACTTTC. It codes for CATSRAGTGGSGANVLTF.

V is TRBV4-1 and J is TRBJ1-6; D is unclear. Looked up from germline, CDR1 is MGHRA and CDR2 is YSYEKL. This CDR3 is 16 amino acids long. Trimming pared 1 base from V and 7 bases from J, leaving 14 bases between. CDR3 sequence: CASSQVMWESNSPLHF. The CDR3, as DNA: TGCGCCAGCAGCCAAGTAATGTGGGAGTCAAATTCACCCCTCCACTTT.

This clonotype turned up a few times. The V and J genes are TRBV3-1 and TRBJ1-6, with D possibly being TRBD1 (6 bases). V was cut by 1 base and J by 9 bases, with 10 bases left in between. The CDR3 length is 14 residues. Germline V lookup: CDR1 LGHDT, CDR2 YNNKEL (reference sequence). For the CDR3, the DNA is TGTGCCAGCAGCCAAGCGACAGGTACTTCACCCCTCCACTTT. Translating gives CASSQATGTSPLHF.

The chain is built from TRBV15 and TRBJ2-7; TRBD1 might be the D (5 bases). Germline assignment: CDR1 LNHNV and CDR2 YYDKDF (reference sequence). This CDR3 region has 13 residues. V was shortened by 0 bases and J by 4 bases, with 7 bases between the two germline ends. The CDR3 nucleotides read TGTGCCACCAGCAGAGAGAAGGGGTACGAGCAGTACTTC. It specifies CATSREKGYEQYF.

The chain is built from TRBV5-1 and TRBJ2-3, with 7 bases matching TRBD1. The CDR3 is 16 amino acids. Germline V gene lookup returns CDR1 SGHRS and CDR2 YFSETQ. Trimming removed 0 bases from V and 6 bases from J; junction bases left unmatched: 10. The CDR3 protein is CASSLGLGGRLDTQYF. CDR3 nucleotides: TGCGCCAGCAGCTTGGGTTTAGGGGGCAGGCTGGATACGCAGTATTTT.

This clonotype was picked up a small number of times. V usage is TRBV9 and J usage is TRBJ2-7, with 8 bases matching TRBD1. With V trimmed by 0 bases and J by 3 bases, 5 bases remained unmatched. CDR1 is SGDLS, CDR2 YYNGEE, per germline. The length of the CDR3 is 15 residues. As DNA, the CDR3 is TGTGCCAGCAGCGTAGCTGGGACAGGAGACTACGAGCAGTACTTC. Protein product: CASSVAGTGDYEQYF. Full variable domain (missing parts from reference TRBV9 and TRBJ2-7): DSGVTQTPKHLITATGQRVTLRCSPRSGDLSVYWYQQSLDQGLQFLIQYYNGEERAKGNILERFSAQQFPDLHSELNLSSLELGDSALYFCASSVAGTGDYEQYFGPGTRLTVT.

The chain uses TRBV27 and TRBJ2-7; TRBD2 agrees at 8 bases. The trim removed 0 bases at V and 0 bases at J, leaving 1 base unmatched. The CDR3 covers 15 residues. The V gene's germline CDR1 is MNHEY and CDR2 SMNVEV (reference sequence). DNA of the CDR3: TGTGCCAGCAGTTTATCACTAGCGGCCTCCTACGAGCAGTACTTC. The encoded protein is CASSLSLAASYEQYF.